Reported below is one T cell receptor (beta chain). What it recognizes is unknown. The V gene's germline CDR1 is MNHNS and CDR2 SASEGT. CDR3 size: 12 residues. Trimming cost V 2 bases and J 3 bases, with 5 bases left between them. The immunoSEQ assay was version 4, run in survey mode. Assay used: immunoSEQ multiplex PCR; TCRdb lists only in-frame clones, some missing. The sample includes over 35,000 clones, roughly nine tenths of them seen just once. The sample belongs to a study of persistence of HIV-infected CD4 T cells. General study points: Proviral oligoclonality tracked with TCR oligoclonality within the same sorted cells.

Cells were stimulated nonspecifically with anti-CD3/anti-CD28 magnetic beads. Sorting selected CD4+ T cells upregulating both CD40 ligand and CD69. This specimen was CD4+ T cells sorted from PBMCs after roughly 17-hour stimulation, taken from a patient who received antiretroviral therapy. The rearrangement links TRBV6-1 to TRBJ2-7; D gene uncertain. This receptor was taken from an adult man with HIV who was CMV-seropositive. The CDR3 DNA is TGTGCCAGCAGTGAAATCGGCTACGAGCAGTACTTC. As protein: CASSEIGYEQYF.